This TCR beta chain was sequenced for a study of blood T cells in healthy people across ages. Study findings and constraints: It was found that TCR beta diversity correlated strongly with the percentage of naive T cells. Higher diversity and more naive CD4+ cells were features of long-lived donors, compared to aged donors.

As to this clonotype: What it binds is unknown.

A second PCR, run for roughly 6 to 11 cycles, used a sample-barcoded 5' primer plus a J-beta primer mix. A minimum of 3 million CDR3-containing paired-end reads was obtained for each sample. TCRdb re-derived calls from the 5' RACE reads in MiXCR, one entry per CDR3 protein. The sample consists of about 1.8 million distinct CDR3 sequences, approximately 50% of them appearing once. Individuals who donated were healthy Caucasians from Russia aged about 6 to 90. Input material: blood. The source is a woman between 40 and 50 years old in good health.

CDR3 loop: CASSPRRIGVGTDTQYF. In nucleotides, the CDR3 is TGTGCCAGCAGCCCAAGGCGTATAGGCGTGGGCACAGATACGCAGTATTTT. This chain connects TRBV3-1 to TRBJ2-3; D is unclear. The germline V gene encodes CDR1 LGHDT and CDR2 YNNKEL (reference sequence). The CDR3 is 17 residues long. V was trimmed by 4 bases and J by 1 base, leaving 18 bases between them.